These T cell receptor beta chains were read from a single sample in a study of shared clonotypes between healthy human individuals. Method: immunoSEQ multiplex PCR; TCRdb's copy keeps in-frame clones and lacks some. Altogether under 750,000 clones are present, over 60% being singletons, with the ten largest covering 1.8%. The material sequenced was memory CD4+ T cells sorted from blood. Receptor source: a woman in her thirties in good health. Both conserved end residues are part of each CDR3. A D gene is named only where the DNA matches it firmly. Clone sizes are given selectively: once, few, many, or a class where the clone is expanded.

cdr3_nt cdr3_aa j_call clone_size d_call v_call
TGTGCCAGCAGTGATGGGGGGCACCATCAGCCCCAGCATTTT CASSDGGHHQPQHF TRBJ1-5 . . TRBV6-1
TGTGCCAGCAGCTTGGCGCTGAGAAGGGGCAATCAGCCCCAGCATTTT CASSLALRRGNQPQHF TRBJ1-5 once . TRBV5-5
TGTGCCTGGGGGAAAGGGTCAAAGACCCAGTACTTC CAWGKGSKTQYF TRBJ2-5 once . TRBV30
TGTGCCAGCAGTGAAGGCTCCGGGACCTCGCTTCAGTACTTC CASSEGSGTSLQYF TRBJ2-4 . . TRBV2
TGCAGTGCCCTATTCACAGATACGCAGTATTTT CSALFTDTQYF TRBJ2-3 many . TRBV20-1
TGTGCCAGCAGCCCTCGTCCCGGTGGCTACACCTTC CASSPRPGGYTF TRBJ1-2 . . TRBV7-6
TGTGCCAGCAGCTCGACTAGCGGAGCAGATACGCAGTATTTT CASSSTSGADTQYF TRBJ2-3 . TRBD2 TRBV5-6
TGCGCCAGCAGCTTGATGGGGATCTCTGGAAACACCATATATTTT CASSLMGISGNTIYF TRBJ1-3 few . TRBV5-1
TGCGCCAGCAGCCATCCCAGTGGCAGGGGGCCCAATCAGCCCCAGCATTTT CASSHPSGRGPNQPQHF TRBJ1-5 . TRBD1 TRBV4-1
TGTGCCAGCGGACAGGGCGGCACTGAAGCTTTCTTT CASGQGGTEAFF TRBJ1-1 . TRBD1 TRBV10-3
TGCGCCAGCAACCTTGGTGCAGGGGTTGGATACGAGCAGTACTTC CASNLGAGVGYEQYF TRBJ2-7 . . TRBV5-1
TGTGCCAGCAGTGAATCACGGGACAAATATGGCTACACCTTC CASSESRDKYGYTF TRBJ1-2 . . TRBV25-1
TGTGCCAGCAGCTCTAGGGCTGAGGCCACTGAAGCTTTCTTT CASSSRAEATEAFF TRBJ1-1 few . TRBV7-8
TGTGCCAGCAGTTATGCCGATGGCCCTGAAGCTTTCTTT CASSYADGPEAFF TRBJ1-1 . . TRBV6-5
TGTGCCAGCGGCTCTGGTGCTTGGACTAGCAGCTACGAGCAGTACTTC CASGSGAWTSSYEQYF TRBJ2-7 . TRBD2 TRBV28
TGTGCCAGCAGCCCCTTACCGGGTAGCGGGGGAATAAGCTCCTACGAGCAGTACTTC CASSPLPGSGGISSYEQYF TRBJ2-7 few TRBD2 TRBV9
TGTGCCAGCAGTGAATTAACTGAAGCTTTCTTT CASSELTEAFF TRBJ1-1 . . TRBV2
TGTGCCAGCAACGACGGGGGGGACTATGGCTACACCTTC CASNDGGDYGYTF TRBJ1-2 few . TRBV2
TGTGCCAGCAGCTTCCCAGGGGATGGGGAGACCCAGTACTTC CASSFPGDGETQYF TRBJ2-5 . . TRBV5-4
TGTGCCAGCTCCAGGGGAGGGACGAACACCGGGGAGCTGTTTTTT CASSRGGTNTGELFF TRBJ2-2 few . TRBV6-6
TGCGCCAGCAGCTTGGACGCCGTCTCCTACAATGAGCAGTTCTTC CASSLDAVSYNEQFF TRBJ2-1 few . TRBV5-1
TGTGCCAGCAGCTCCCCTTCCCGGAGCACCGGGGAGCTGTTTTTT CASSSPSRSTGELFF TRBJ2-2 . . TRBV7-2
TGTGCCAGCAGCTTTATTGGGGTCCAGCCCCAGCATTTT CASSFIGVQPQHF TRBJ1-5 many . TRBV28
TGCGCCAGCAGCCAAGAAGCCCCGCGTGGACTAGCGACTAGCACAGATACGCAGTATTTT CASSQEAPRGLATSTDTQYF TRBJ2-3 . TRBD2 TRBV4-1
TGTGCCAGCAGTTACTCCGAGAAGAAGACCCAGTACTTC CASSYSEKKTQYF TRBJ2-5 . . TRBV6-6
TGCGCCAGCAGTCAATGGAAGGCCCCAGCCAAAAACATTCAGTACTTC CASSQWKAPAKNIQYF TRBJ2-4 . . TRBV23-1
TGTGCCAGCAGCTTAGACGCAGGGAACACTGAAGCTTTCTTT CASSLDAGNTEAFF TRBJ1-1 . . TRBV7-8
TGTGCCAGTAGCCCCCCTTTCATGGGCCTTGAACGTGAAGCTTTCTTT CASSPPFMGLEREAFF TRBJ1-1 . . TRBV19
TGTGCCAGCAGCTTAGGAGGGACAGACTACGAGCAGTACTTC CASSLGGTDYEQYF TRBJ2-7 . . TRBV5-4
TGTGCCAGCAGTCCCGGGACAGGGGGCGACCACAATGAGCAGTTCTTC CASSPGTGGDHNEQFF TRBJ2-1 . TRBD1 TRBV28
TGTGCCAGCAGCTACGGCAATGAGCAGTTCTTC CASSYGNEQFF TRBJ2-1 . . TRBV7-9
TGCGCCAGCAGCTTGGTAGTGACAGGGCCTACTCACACTGAAGCTTTCTTT CASSLVVTGPTHTEAFF TRBJ1-1 few TRBD1 TRBV5-1
TGTGCCAGTAGTATGGCCAGGTACTTTGGGGACACCGGGGAGCTGTTTTTT CASSMARYFGDTGELFF TRBJ2-2 . . TRBV19
TGTGCCAGCAGCAGCGGTACTAGCACAGATACGCAGTATTTT CASSSGTSTDTQYF TRBJ2-3 once . TRBV9
TGCGCCAGCACGTTCACGACAGGGCGGAATCAGCCCCAGCATTTT CASTFTTGRNQPQHF TRBJ1-5 many TRBD1 TRBV23-1
TGTGCCAGCAGTGAATGGGGGACGGGAAAACTGTTTTTT CASSEWGTGKLFF TRBJ1-4 few . TRBV25-1
TGTGCCATCAAGGGTGCCGGGACAGAGATTAACTATGGCTACACCTTC CAIKGAGTEINYGYTF TRBJ1-2 . TRBD1 TRBV10-3
TGCGCCAGCAGTTCTGGGGCCAGCTCCTACAATGAGCAGTTCTTC CASSSGASSYNEQFF TRBJ2-1 . . TRBV5-1
TGTGCCAGCAGTCGTACTAGCGGGAGTAGCTCCTACAATGAGCAGTTCTTC CASSRTSGSSSYNEQFF TRBJ2-1 . TRBD2 TRBV7-2
TGTGCCAGCAGCCGACTAGCGGGGTCCCAAGAGACCCAGTACTTC CASSRLAGSQETQYF TRBJ2-5 . TRBD2 TRBV13
TGTGCCAGCAGTTTTGGTTTTTTGGGAGGGCAGGGGACCGGGGAGCTGTTTTTT CASSFGFLGGQGTGELFF TRBJ2-2 . . TRBV27
TGTGCCAGCAGCTTTGGGGTGCCTGGGGCCAACGTCCTGACTTTC CASSFGVPGANVLTF TRBJ2-6 . . TRBV5-5
TGTGCCAGCAGCCCGACAGGGGGCGCGGAGACCCAGTACTTC CASSPTGGAETQYF TRBJ2-5 few TRBD1 TRBV9
TGCGCCAGCAGCCCTTGGACAGGGCCCTTGATCACTGAAGCTTTCTTT CASSPWTGPLITEAFF TRBJ1-1 . TRBD1 TRBV5-1
TGTGCCAGCAGTGATAGTTACGGGGTTGGACAGCCCCAGCATTTT CASSDSYGVGQPQHF TRBJ1-5 . . TRBV2
TGTGCCAGCAGCTGGCTCTGGGGGGATACGCAGTATTTT CASSWLWGDTQYF TRBJ2-3 . . TRBV6-5
TGCGCCAGCAGCGCCGGGACAGGAAGCACCGAGCAGTACTTC CASSAGTGSTEQYF TRBJ2-7 few TRBD1 TRBV5-1
TGTGCCAGCAGCCTAAATTACGGGCTAGCGGGAGGAACCGGGGAGCTGTTTTTT CASSLNYGLAGGTGELFF TRBJ2-2 . TRBD2 TRBV11-2
TGCGCCAGCAGCCAAAACCCGGACAGGGGGCGATGGCGAGAGCAGTACTTC CASSQNPDRGRWREQYF TRBJ2-7 few TRBD1 TRBV5-1
TGTGCCAGCACGCGGGGCCGGGGGGTCACAGATACGCAGTATTTT CASTRGRGVTDTQYF TRBJ2-3 few TRBD2 TRBV6-5
TGCGCCAGCAGCCAAGGAGCGAACACTGAAGCTTTCTTT CASSQGANTEAFF TRBJ1-1 . . TRBV4-1